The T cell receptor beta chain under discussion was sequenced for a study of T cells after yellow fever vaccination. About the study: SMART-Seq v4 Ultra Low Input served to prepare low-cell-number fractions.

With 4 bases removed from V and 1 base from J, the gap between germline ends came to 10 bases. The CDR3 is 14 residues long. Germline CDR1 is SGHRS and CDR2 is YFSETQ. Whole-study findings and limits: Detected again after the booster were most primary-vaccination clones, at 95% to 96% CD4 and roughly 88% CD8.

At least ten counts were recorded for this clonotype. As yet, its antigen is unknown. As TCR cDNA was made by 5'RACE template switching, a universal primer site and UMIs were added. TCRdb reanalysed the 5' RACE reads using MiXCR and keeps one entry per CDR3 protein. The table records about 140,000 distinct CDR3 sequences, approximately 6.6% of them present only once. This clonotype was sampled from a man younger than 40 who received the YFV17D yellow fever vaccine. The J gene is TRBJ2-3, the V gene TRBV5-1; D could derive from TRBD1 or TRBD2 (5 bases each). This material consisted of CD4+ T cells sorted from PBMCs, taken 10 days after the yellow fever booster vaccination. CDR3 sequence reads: CASSGGGGTDTQYF. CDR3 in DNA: TGCGCCAGCAGCGGGGGTGGCGGCACAGATACGCAGTATTTT.